This TCR beta chain was profiled in a study of T cell repertoires in cytomegalovirus infection. TCRdb passed the reads through MiXCR, listing each CDR3 protein once. The sample consists of a few hundred thousand distinct CDR3 sequences, around 9.5% of them appearing once. This CDR3 region has 16 residues. In germline, CDR1 is LNHDA, CDR2 SQIVND (reference sequence). Trimming removed 3 bases from V and 1 base from J; junction bases left unmatched: 6. This TCR was sampled from a human donor in good health (CMV status not recorded). Some clones in this sample may be carry-over from other donors' samples. This chain uses TRBV19 with TRBJ1-3, with TRBD1 identical over 7 bases. The specimen was PBMCs. The CDR3 sequence: CASSMPGQPSGNTIYF. The CDR3 nucleotides read TGTGCCAGTAGTATGCCGGGACAGCCATCTGGAAACACCATATATTTT.